Listed below are T cell receptor beta chains from one sample, sequenced in a study of cytomegalovirus exposure and HLA in healthy donors. Some clones are missing from TCRdb's copy, which holds only in-frame ones; the method was immunoSEQ multiplex PCR. Here the sample spans under 110,000 clones, 70% to 80% being singletons. Specimen: PBMCs. The source of these receptors is a female donor in good health and CMV-seronegative. The CDR3 runs from the conserved cysteine through the conserved F or W. Fields, in order: clone size, V gene, J gene, D gene, CDR3 DNA, CDR3 protein. The D gene is left open where the match is weak. The size field is filled for only some rows; it gives once, few, many or a size class.

>-|TRBV14|TRBJ2-7|-
TGTGCCAGCAGCCAAAAGGGAGGAATGGCCGAGCAGTACTTC
CASSQKGGMAEQYF
>few|TRBV18|TRBJ1-3|TRBD1
TGTGCCAGCTCACCACCCCGACAGGGGCGAAACACCATATATTTT
CASSPPRQGRNTIYF
>few|TRBV4-1|TRBJ1-4|-
TGCGCCAGCAGCCAAGGACGGTCTGGGAGTGAAAAACTGTTTTTT
CASSQGRSGSEKLFF
>-|TRBV6-5|TRBJ1-2|TRBD1
TGTGCCAGCAGTTGGACAGGGGGCCTCTTCGGCTACACCTTC
CASSWTGGLFGYTF
>-|TRBV5-5|TRBJ1-4|-
TGTGCCAGCAGCTTCGTCCCAGGGGACCTTCCCGGTAATGAAAAACTGTTTTTT
CASSFVPGDLPGNEKLFF
>-|TRBV30|TRBJ2-1|TRBD2
TGTGCCTGGAGTGTTAAGCGGGATCTAAGGTACAATGAGCAGTTCTTC
CAWSVKRDLRYNEQFF
>-|TRBV19|TRBJ1-1|-
TGTGCCACCCAGCTAAGGACAGAACCGAACACTGAAGCTTTCTTT
CATQLRTEPNTEAFF
>-|TRBV19|TRBJ1-1|TRBD1
TGTGCCAGTAGTATACTTTATGGACAGGGGGAAGCTGAAGCTTTCTTT
CASSILYGQGEAEAFF
>-|TRBV9|TRBJ2-1|TRBD2
TGTGCCAGCAGCGCGGGACTAGCTGTGGGCAATGAGCAGTTCTTC
CASSAGLAVGNEQFF
>-|TRBV5-1|TRBJ2-7|TRBD1
TGCGCCAGCAGCCGTGGGGACAGGGGCGACGAGCAGTACTTC
CASSRGDRGDEQYF
>-|TRBV11-3|TRBJ2-7|-
TGTGCCAGCAGCTCGAGTCAGGGTCGAGAGCAGTACTTC
CASSSSQGREQYF
>-|TRBV15|TRBJ1-4|-
TGTGCCACCAGCGAACCGGCGGGGTCAACTAATGAAAAACTGTTTTTT
CATSEPAGSTNEKLFF
>-|TRBV28|TRBJ2-4|TRBD2
TGTGCCAGCAGTCTAGGACTAGCGGGAGGTCTAGCCAAAAACATTCAGTACTTC
CASSLGLAGGLAKNIQYF
>-|TRBV9|TRBJ2-1|TRBD2
TGTGCCAGCAACCGAGCGGGAGCTGACTACAATGAGCAGTTCTTC
CASNRAGADYNEQFF
>-|TRBV2|TRBJ2-7|TRBD2
TGTGCCAGCAGTGCGCAGCGGGAGGGCCACGAGCAGTACTTC
CASSAQREGHEQYF
>-|TRBV5-5|TRBJ1-4|TRBD1
TGTGCCAGCAGCTTAGAAGGACAGGTTCGCGAAAAACTGTTTTTT
CASSLEGQVREKLFF
>-|TRBV7-2|TRBJ2-3|TRBD2
TGTGCCAGCAGCCCCACGACGATAGCGGGAGTCACAGATACGCAGTATTTT
CASSPTTIAGVTDTQYF
>once|TRBV29-1|TRBJ2-3|-
TGCAGCGTTGTACAGGCTACTAGCACAGATACGCAGTATTTT
CSVVQATSTDTQYF
>-|TRBV7-9|TRBJ2-1|-
TGTGCCAGCAGCCAACAGGGGAGGCCCTACAATGAGCAGTTCTTC
CASSQQGRPYNEQFF
>few|TRBV7-2|TRBJ2-1|-
TGTGCCAGCAGCTTCGTCCCGAGCTTTTCCTACAATGAGCAGTTCTTC
CASSFVPSFSYNEQFF
>-|TRBV6-1|TRBJ1-1|TRBD1
TGTGCCAGCAGTCTCCTCAGGGGGGACACTGAAGCTTTCTTT
CASSLLRGDTEAFF
>-|TRBV5-4|TRBJ1-4|TRBD1
TGTGCCAGCAGCGCCCGGACAGGGGGCGCAACTAATGAAAAACTGTTTTTT
CASSARTGGATNEKLFF
>-|TRBV5-4|TRBJ1-2|-
TGTGCCAGCCAGGTGGAGGCAGCTAACTATGGCTACACCTTC
CASQVEAANYGYTF